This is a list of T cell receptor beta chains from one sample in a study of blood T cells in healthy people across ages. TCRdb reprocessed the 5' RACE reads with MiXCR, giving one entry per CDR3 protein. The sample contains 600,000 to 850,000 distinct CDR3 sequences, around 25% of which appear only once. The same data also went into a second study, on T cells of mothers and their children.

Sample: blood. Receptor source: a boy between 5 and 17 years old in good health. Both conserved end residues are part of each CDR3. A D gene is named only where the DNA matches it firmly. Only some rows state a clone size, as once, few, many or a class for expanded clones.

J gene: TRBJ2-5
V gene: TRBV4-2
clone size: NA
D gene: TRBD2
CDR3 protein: CASSQGTSGRGQETQYF
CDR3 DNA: TGTGCCAGCAGCCAAGGGACTAGCGGGAGAGGGCAAGAGACCCAGTACTTC

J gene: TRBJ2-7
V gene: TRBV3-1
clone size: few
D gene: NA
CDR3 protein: CASRAGEYEQYF
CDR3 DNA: TGTGCCAGCAGAGCAGGGGAATACGAGCAGTACTTC

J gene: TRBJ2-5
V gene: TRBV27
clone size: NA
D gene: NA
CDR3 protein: CASSLSSRFQETQYF
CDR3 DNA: TGTGCCAGCAGTTTATCTTCTCGGTTCCAAGAGACCCAGTACTTC

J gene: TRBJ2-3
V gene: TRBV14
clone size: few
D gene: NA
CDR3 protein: CASSPTTPADTQYF
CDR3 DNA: TGTGCCAGCAGCCCTACAACACCGGCAGATACGCAGTATTTT

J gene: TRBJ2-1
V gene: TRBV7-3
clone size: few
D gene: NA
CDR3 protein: CASSLSVGGLAYNEQFF
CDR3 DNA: TGTGCCAGCAGCTTAAGCGTCGGTGGTCTTGCCTACAATGAGCAGTTCTTC

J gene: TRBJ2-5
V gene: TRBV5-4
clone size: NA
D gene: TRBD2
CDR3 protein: CASSLGTRQETQYF
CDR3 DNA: TGTGCCAGCAGCCTCGGGACTAGGCAAGAGACCCAGTACTTC

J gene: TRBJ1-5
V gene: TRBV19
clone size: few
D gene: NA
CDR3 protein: CASSTSRSQPQHF
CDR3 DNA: TGTGCCAGTAGTACGAGCAGATCTCAGCCCCAGCATTTT

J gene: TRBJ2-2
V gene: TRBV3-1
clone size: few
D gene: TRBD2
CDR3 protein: CASSHLGLADTGELFF
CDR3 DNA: TGTGCCAGCAGCCACTTGGGACTAGCGGATACCGGGGAGCTGTTTTTT

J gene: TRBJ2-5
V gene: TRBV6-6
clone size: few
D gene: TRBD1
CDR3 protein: CASSYFDRAETQYF
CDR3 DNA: TGTGCCAGCAGTTACTTCGACAGGGCAGAGACCCAGTACTTC

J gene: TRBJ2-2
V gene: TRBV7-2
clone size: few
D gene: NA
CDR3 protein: CASSVLRDFGELFF
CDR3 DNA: TGTGCCAGCAGCGTTCTCAGGGATTTCGGGGAGCTGTTTTTT

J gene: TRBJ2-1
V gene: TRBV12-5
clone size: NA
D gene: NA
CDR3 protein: CASGFTRGAISYNEQFF
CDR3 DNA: TGTGCTAGTGGTTTCACCCGCGGTGCTATCTCCTACAATGAGCAGTTCTTC

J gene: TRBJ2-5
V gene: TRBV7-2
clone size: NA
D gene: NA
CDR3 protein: CASSRRAGPGLETQYF
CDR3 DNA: TGTGCCAGCAGCCGTAGGGCGGGGCCGGGGCTGGAGACCCAGTACTTC

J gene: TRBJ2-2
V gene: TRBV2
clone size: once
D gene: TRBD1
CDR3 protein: CASGDRGRSGELFF
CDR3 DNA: TGTGCCAGCGGGGACAGGGGGCGATCCGGGGAGCTGTTTTTT

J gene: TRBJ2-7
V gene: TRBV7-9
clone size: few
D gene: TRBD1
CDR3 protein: CASSLVGTAEQYF
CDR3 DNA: TGTGCCAGCAGCTTAGTGGGGACAGCCGAGCAGTACTTC

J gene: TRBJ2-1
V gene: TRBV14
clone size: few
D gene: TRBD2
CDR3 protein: CASSPFAGLAYNEQFF
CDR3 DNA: TGTGCCAGCAGCCCGTTTGCGGGACTAGCGTATAATGAGCAGTTCTTC

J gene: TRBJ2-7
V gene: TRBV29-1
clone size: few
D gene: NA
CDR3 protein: CSVDGRDDSYEQYF
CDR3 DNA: TGCAGCGTTGATGGGCGGGATGACAGCTACGAGCAGTACTTC

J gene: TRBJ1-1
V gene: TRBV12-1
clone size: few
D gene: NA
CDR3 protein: CASSFPGAFRNTEAFF
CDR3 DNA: TGTGCCAGCAGCTTTCCCGGGGCGTTTCGGAACACTGAAGCTTTCTTT

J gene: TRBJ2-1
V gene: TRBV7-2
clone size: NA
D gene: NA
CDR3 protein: CASSLFRGDQIF
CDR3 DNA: TGTGCCAGCAGCTTATTCCGAGGGGATCAGATCTTC

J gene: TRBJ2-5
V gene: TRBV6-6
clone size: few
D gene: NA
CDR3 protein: CASSYSAYLGQETQYF
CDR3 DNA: TGTGCCAGCAGTTACTCTGCCTACCTAGGTCAAGAGACCCAGTACTTC

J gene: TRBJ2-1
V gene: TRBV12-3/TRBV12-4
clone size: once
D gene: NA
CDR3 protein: CASSLLGVSYNEQFF
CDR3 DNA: TGTGCCAGCAGTTTATTAGGGGTATCCTACAATGAGCAGTTCTTC

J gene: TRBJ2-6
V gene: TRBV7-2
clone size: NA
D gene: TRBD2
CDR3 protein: CASSLVVAGGYGANVLTF
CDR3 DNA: TGTGCCAGCAGCTTAGTGGTAGCGGGAGGGTATGGGGCCAACGTCCTGACTTTC

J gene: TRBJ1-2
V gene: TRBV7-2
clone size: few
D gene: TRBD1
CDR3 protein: CASSLQAGTGEYGYTF
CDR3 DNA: TGTGCCAGCAGCCTACAAGCCGGGACAGGGGAGTATGGCTACACCTTC

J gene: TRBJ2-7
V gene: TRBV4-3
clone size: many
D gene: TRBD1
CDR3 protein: CASSQEGTGVYEQYF
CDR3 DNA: TGCGCCAGCAGCCAAGAGGGGACAGGAGTCTACGAGCAGTACTTC

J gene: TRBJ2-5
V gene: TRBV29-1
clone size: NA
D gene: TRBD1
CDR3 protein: CSTTGGETQYF
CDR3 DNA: TGCAGCACGACAGGGGGAGAGACCCAGTACTTC

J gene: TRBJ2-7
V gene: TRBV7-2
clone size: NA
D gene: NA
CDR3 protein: CASSLVRVGPYEQYF
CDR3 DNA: TGTGCCAGCAGCTTAGTAAGGGTGGGGCCGTACGAGCAGTACTTC

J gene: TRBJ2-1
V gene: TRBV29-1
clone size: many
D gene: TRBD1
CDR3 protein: CSVYRGDNEQFF
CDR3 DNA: TGCAGCGTTTACAGGGGGGACAATGAGCAGTTCTTC

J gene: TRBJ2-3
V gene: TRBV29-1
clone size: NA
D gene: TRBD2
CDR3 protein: CSVEWSLELAGVSDTQYF
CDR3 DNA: TGCAGCGTTGAATGGAGTTTGGAACTAGCGGGGGTGTCAGATACGCAGTATTTT

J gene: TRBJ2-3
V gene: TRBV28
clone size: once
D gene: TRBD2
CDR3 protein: CASSSGLAGVPDTQYF
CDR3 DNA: TGTGCCAGCAGTTCGGGACTAGCGGGAGTACCAGATACGCAGTATTTT

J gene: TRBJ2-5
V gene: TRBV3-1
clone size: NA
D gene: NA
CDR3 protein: CASSHLAGLETQYF
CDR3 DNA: TGTGCCAGCAGCCATCTAGCAGGTTTAGAGACCCAGTACTTC

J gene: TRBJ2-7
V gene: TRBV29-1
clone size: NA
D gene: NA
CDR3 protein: CSVARSGDAYEQYF
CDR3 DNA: TGCAGCGTTGCCCGTTCGGGGGACGCCTACGAGCAGTACTTC

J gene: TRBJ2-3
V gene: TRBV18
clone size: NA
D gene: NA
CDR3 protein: CASSPGLIGMSTDTQYF
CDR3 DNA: TGTGCCAGCTCACCAGGACTGATCGGAATGAGCACAGATACGCAGTATTTT

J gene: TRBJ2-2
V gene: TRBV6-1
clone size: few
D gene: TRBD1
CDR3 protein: CASSAGQGRSGELFF
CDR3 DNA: TGTGCCAGCAGTGCGGGACAGGGTCGGTCCGGGGAGCTGTTTTTT

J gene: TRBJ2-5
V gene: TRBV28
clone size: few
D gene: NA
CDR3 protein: CASTTGLRVETQYF
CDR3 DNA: TGTGCCAGCACTACAGGTCTCAGGGTGGAGACCCAGTACTTC

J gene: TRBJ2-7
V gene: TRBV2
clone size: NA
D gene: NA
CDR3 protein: CASSVNPGSSEQYF
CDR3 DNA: TGTGCCAGCAGTGTAAATCCCGGATCTTCCGAGCAGTACTTC

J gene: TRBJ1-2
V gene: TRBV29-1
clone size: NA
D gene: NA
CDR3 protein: CSVELDPYGYTF
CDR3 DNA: TGCAGCGTTGAGCTAGACCCCTATGGCTACACCTTC

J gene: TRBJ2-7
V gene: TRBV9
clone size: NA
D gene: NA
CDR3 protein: CASSVAKAAATYEQYF
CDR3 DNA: TGTGCCAGCAGCGTAGCTAAAGCAGCTGCGACCTACGAGCAGTACTTC

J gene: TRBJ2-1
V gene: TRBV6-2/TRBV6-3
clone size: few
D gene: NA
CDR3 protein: CASSRQNEQFF
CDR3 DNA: TGTGCCAGCTCGCGTCAAAATGAGCAGTTCTTC

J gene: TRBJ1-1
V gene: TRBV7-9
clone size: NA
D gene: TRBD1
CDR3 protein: CASSASHRGTEAFF
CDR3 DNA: TGTGCCAGCAGCGCGTCCCACAGGGGCACTGAAGCTTTCTTT

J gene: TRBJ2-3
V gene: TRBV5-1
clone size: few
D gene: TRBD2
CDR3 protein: CASSPRAGVITDTQYF
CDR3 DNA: TGCGCCAGCAGCCCACGAGCGGGAGTTATCACAGATACGCAGTATTTT

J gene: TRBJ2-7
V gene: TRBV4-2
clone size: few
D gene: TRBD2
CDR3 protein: CASSPRTLRGDEQYF
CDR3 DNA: TGTGCCAGCAGCCCCCGGACTCTACGGGGGGACGAGCAGTACTTC

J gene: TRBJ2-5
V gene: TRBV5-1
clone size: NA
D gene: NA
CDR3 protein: CASSLSYLTEQETQYF
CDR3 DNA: TGCGCCAGCAGCTTGTCCTATCTGACAGAACAAGAGACCCAGTACTTC

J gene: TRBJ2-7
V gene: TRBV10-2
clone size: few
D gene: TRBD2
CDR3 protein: CASSEPGASGGTYEQYF
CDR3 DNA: TGCGCCAGCAGTGAGCCGGGTGCTAGCGGGGGGACCTACGAGCAGTACTTC

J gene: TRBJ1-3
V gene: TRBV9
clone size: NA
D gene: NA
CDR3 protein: CASSRAFGNTIYF
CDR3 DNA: TGTGCCAGCAGCCGAGCCTTTGGAAACACCATATATTTT

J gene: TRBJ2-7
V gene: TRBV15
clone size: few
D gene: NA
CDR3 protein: CATSRDPTVGEQYF
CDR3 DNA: TGTGCCACCAGCAGAGATCCGACAGTCGGCGAGCAGTACTTC

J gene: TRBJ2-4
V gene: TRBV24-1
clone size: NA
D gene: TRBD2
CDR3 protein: CATSDSKLAGADIQYF
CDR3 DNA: TGTGCCACCAGTGATTCTAAACTAGCGGGAGCGGACATTCAGTACTTC

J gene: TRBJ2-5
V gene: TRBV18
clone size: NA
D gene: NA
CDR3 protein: CASAQGQDGTQYF
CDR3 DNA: TGTGCCAGCGCCCAGGGTCAAGACGGGACCCAGTACTTC

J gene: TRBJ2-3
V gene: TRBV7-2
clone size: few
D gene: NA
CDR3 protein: CASSLGVVEGQDTQYF
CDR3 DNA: TGTGCCAGCAGCTTGGGAGTTGTGGAGGGCCAAGATACGCAGTATTTT

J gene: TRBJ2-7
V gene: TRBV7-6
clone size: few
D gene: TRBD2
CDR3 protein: CASSTATSGEQYF
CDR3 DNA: TGTGCCAGCAGCACGGCGACTAGCGGCGAGCAGTACTTC

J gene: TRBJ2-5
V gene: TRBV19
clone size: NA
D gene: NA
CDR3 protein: CASSIGRGRETQYF
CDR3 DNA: TGTGCCAGTAGTATAGGCAGGGGTCGGGAGACCCAGTACTTC

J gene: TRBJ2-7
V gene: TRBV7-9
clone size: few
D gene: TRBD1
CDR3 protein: CASSPYAGTGVWEQYF
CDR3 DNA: TGTGCCAGCAGCCCATACGCCGGGACAGGGGTATGGGAGCAGTACTTC

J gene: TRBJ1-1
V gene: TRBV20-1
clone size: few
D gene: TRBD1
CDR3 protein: CSAEDRPMNTEAFF
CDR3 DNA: TGCAGTGCTGAGGACAGGCCCATGAACACTGAAGCTTTCTTT

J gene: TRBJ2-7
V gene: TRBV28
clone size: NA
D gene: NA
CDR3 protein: CASSLEGLDEQYF
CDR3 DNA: TGTGCCAGCAGTTTAGAAGGGTTAGATGAGCAGTACTTC

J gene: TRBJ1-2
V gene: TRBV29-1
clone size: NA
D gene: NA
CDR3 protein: CSVEPTEMGYTF
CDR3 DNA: TGCAGCGTTGAACCTACAGAAATGGGCTACACCTTC

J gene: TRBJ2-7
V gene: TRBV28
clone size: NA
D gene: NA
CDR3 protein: CTSSFGAAGEQYF
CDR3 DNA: TGTACTAGCAGTTTTGGGGCAGCGGGCGAGCAGTACTTC

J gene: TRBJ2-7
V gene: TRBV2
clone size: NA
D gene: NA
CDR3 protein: CASSEQSSYEQYF
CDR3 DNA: TGTGCCAGCAGTGAACAGAGCTCCTACGAGCAGTACTTC